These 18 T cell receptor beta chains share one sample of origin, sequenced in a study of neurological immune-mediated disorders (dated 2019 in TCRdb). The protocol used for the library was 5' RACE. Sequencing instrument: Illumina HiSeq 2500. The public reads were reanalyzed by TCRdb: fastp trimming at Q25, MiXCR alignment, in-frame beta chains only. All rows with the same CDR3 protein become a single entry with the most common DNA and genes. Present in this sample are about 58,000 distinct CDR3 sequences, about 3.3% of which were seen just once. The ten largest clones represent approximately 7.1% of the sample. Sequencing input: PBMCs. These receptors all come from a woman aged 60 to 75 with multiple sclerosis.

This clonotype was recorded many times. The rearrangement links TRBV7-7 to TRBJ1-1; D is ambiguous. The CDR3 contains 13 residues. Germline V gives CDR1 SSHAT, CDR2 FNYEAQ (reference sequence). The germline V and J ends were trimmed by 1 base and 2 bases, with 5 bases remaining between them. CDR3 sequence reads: CASSLDRNTEAFF. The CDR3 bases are TGTGCCAGCAGCTTAGATAGAAACACTGAAGCTTTCTTT.

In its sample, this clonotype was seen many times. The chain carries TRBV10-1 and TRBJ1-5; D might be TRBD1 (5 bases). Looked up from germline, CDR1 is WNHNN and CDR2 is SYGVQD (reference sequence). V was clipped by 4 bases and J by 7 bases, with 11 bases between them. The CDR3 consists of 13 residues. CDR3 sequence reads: CASSGGLGQPQHF. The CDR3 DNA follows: TGCGCCAGCAGTGGGGGCTTGGGCCAGCCCCAGCATTTT.

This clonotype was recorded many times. The CDR3 reads CATGWGPNTGELFF. The DNA for the CDR3 is TGCGCCACCGGGTGGGGGCCGAACACCGGGGAGCTGTTTTTT. The gene calls are TRBV5-1 and TRBJ2-2; tentatively, D is TRBD1 (6 bases). V gave up 9 bases and J gave up 0 bases, with 12 bases separating them. Germline CDR1 SGHRS, CDR2 YFSETQ. CDR3 length: 14 residues. The full variable domain, its missing parts supplied by reference TRBV5-1 and TRBJ2-2, is KAGVTQTPRYLIKTRGQQVTLSCSPISGHRSVSWYQQTPGQGLQFLFEYFSETQRNKGNFPGRFSGRQFSNSRSEMNVSTLELGDSALYLCATGWGPNTGELFFGEGSRLTVL.

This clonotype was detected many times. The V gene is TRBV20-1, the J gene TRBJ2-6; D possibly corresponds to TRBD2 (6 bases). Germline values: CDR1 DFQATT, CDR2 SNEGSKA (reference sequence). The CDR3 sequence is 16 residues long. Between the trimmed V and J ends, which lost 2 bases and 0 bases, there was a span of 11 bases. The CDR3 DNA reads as TGCAGTGCTAGAAAGTTGGGAGGCTCTGGGGCCAACGTCCTGACTTTC. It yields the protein CSARKLGGSGANVLTF.

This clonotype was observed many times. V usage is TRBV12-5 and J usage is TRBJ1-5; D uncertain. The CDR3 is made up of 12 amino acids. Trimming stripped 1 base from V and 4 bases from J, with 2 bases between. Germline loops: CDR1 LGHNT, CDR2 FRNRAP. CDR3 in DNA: TGTGCTAGTGGTTTGGGTAATCAGCCCCAGCATTTT. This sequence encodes CASGLGNQPQHF.

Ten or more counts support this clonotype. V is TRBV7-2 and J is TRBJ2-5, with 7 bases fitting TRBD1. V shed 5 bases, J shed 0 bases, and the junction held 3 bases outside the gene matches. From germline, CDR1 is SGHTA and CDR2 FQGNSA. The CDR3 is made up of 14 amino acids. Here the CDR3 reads CASSPTGYQETQYF. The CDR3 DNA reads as TGTGCCAGCAGCCCGACAGGGTACCAAGAGACCCAGTACTTC.

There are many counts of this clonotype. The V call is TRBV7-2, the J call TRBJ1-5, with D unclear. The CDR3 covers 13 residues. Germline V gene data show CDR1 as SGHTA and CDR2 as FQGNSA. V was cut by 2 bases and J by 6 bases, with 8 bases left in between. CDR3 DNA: TGTGCCAGCAGCTTAAAACCGGCTCAGCCCCAGCATTTT. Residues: CASSLKPAQPQHF.

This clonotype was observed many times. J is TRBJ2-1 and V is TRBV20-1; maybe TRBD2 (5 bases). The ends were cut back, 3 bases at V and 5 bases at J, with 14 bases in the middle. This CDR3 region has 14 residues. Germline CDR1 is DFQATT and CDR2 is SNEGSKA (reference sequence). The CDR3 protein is CSASHTGLHNEQFF. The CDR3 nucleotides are TGCAGTGCTAGTCACACCGGACTTCACAATGAGCAGTTCTTC.

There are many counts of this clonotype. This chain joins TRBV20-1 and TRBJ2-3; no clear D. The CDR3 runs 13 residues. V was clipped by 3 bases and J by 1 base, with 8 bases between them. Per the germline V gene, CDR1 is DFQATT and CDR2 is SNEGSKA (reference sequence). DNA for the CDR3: TGCAGTGCTAGGCCTCGGGGCACAGATACGCAGTATTTT. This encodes CSARPRGTDTQYF.

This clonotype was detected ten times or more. In DNA, the CDR3 is TGCAGTGCCATAAGCGGGGGGGCCAAAAACATTCAGTACTTC. This sequence encodes CSAISGGAKNIQYF. The genes are TRBV20-1 and TRBJ2-4; 9 bases fit TRBD2. Germline V CDR1 and CDR2: DFQATT, SNEGSKA (reference sequence). J lost 1 base, V lost 6 bases, and 4 bases had no gene match. This CDR3 has 14 amino acids.

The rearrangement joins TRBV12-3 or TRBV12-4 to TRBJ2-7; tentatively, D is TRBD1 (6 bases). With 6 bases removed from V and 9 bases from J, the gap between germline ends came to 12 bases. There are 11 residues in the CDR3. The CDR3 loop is CASSYRAAQYF. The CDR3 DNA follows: TGTGCCAGCAGCTACAGGGCAGCGCAGTACTTC.

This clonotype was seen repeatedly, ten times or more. The CDR3 sequence is CATSREGSLGWQGEQYF. CDR3 DNA: TGTGCCACCAGCAGAGAAGGTAGTCTAGGTTGGCAGGGGGAGCAGTACTTC. V is TRBV15 and J is TRBJ2-7, with D maybe TRBD1 (6 bases). This CDR3 comprises 17 residues. With 0 bases removed from V and 7 bases from J, the gap between germline ends came to 22 bases. Germline CDR1 is LNHNV and CDR2 is YYDKDF (reference sequence).

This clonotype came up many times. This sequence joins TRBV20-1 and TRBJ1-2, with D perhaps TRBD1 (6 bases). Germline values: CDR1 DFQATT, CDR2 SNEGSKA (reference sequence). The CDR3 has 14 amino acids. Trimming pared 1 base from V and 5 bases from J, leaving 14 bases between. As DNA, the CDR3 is TGCAGTGCTAGAGTCACAGGGACGGGATATGGCTACACCTTC. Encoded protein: CSARVTGTGYGYTF.

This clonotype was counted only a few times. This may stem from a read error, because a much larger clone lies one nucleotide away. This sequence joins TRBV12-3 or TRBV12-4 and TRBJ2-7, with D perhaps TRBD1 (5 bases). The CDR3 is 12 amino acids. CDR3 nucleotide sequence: TGTGACAGCAGTTTAGGGCCAGGGGAGCAGTACTTC. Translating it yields CDSSLGPGEQYF.

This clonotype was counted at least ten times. For the CDR3, the DNA is TGCAGTGCTAGAGATGGGCGGGGGGGGATCTACGAGCAGTACTTC. Translating gives CSARDGRGGIYEQYF. This rearrangement joins TRBV20-1 to TRBJ2-7; 9 positions agree with TRBD2. Trimming removed 0 bases from V and 3 bases from J; junction bases left unmatched: 6. The germline CDR1 and CDR2 sequences are DFQATT and SNEGSKA (reference sequence). This CDR3 is built from 15 residues.

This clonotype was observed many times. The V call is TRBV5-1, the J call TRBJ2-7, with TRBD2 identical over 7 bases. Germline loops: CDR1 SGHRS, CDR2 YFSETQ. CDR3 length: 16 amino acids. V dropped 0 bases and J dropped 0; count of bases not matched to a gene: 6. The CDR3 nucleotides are TGCGCCAGCAGCTTGGGTAGCGGGTTTAGCTCCTACGAGCAGTACTTC. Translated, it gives CASSLGSGFSSYEQYF. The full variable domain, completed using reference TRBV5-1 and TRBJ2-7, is KAGVTQTPRYLIKTRGQQVTLSCSPISGHRSVSWYQQTPGQGLQFLFEYFSETQRNKGNFPGRFSGRQFSNSRSEMNVSTLELGDSALYLCASSLGSGFSSYEQYFGPGTRLTVT.

The CDR3 loop is CASSQRGNAQPQHF. In nucleotides, the CDR3 is TGTGCCAGCAGCCAAAGGGGAAACGCTCAGCCCCAGCATTTT. The chain links TRBV3-1 to TRBJ1-5, with D possibly being TRBD1 (5 bases). The germline V gene encodes CDR1 LGHDT and CDR2 YNNKEL (reference sequence). The V end lost 2 bases, the J end lost 6 bases, and 11 bases lay between the germline ends. The CDR3 runs to 14 residues.

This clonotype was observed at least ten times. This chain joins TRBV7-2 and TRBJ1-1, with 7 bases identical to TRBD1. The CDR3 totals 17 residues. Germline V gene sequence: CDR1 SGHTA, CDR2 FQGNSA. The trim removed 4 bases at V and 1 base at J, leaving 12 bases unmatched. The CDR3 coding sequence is TGTGCCAGCAGCTCCCTGGCAGGGGGGAAGTCGAACACTGAAGCTTTCTTT. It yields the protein CASSSLAGGKSNTEAFF.